This T cell receptor (beta chain) was captured in a study of T cells after yellow fever vaccination. Study results and caveats: Weaker overall, the secondary response nonetheless peaked faster (day 5 versus 15).

TCRdb used MiXCR to reprocess the 5' RACE reads, holding one entry per CDR3 protein. This sample has some 150,000 distinct CDR3 sequences, with roughly 8.8% found just once. Points on this clonotype: Its antigen remains unidentified.

V shed 5 bases and J shed 7 bases, with 14 bases lying between them. Germline V gene data show CDR1 as MGHRA and CDR2 as YSYEKL. The CDR3 is made up of 14 amino acids. The source is a man aged 18 to 35 who received the YFV17D yellow fever vaccine. The V and J genes are TRBV4-1 and TRBJ1-4; no clear D gene. This material consisted of CD8+ T cells sorted from PBMCs, taken 45 days after the yellow fever booster vaccination. The CDR3 nucleotides are TGCGCCAGCAGCGAACGGGGTGTGAGTGAAAAACTGTTTTTT. Protein: CASSERGVSEKLFF.